A selection of T cell receptor beta chains follows, all from one sample in a study of T cell changes during pregnancy in multiple sclerosis. Generated by immunoSEQ multiplex PCR, the TCRdb table keeps only in-frame clones and is missing some. The profile shows some 79,000 clones, approximately 90% of them singletons. The source material was CD4+ T cells from peripheral blood mononuclear cells, sampled in the second trimester of pregnancy. These receptors were collected from a female donor with multiple sclerosis, enrolled in a pregnancy study. CDR3s include the opening cysteine and the closing phenylalanine or tryptophan. Fields, in order: J gene, D gene, clone size, V gene, CDR3 DNA, CDR3 protein. A D gene is named only where the DNA matches it firmly. Rows give clone size only sometimes, using once, few, many, or a class for an expanded clone.

j_gene: TRBJ2-1; d_gene: .; abundance: .; v_gene: TRBV11-1; CDR3nt: TGTGCCAGCAGCGCGAGCGGCAACTCCTACAATGAGCAGTTCTTC; CDR3aa: CASSASGNSYNEQFF
j_gene: TRBJ2-2; d_gene: TRBD1; abundance: few; v_gene: TRBV19; CDR3nt: TGTGCCAGTAGTAACAGGGGGCTAAACACCGGGGAGCTGTTTTTT; CDR3aa: CASSNRGLNTGELFF
j_gene: TRBJ2-3; d_gene: .; abundance: .; v_gene: TRBV27; CDR3nt: TGTGCCAGCAGGTCAACTTTAACAACTATCACAGATACGCAGTATTTT; CDR3aa: CASRSTLTTITDTQYF
j_gene: TRBJ1-2; d_gene: .; abundance: .; v_gene: TRBV2; CDR3nt: TGTGCCAGCAGTGGAGGGTCTAACTATGGCTACACCTTC; CDR3aa: CASSGGSNYGYTF
j_gene: TRBJ1-4; d_gene: TRBD1; abundance: .; v_gene: TRBV5-1; CDR3nt: TGCGCCAGCAGCTCGCAGGGGGCAACTAATGAAAAACTGTTTTTT; CDR3aa: CASSSQGATNEKLFF
j_gene: TRBJ1-6; d_gene: .; abundance: .; v_gene: TRBV10-3; CDR3nt: TGTGCCATCAGTGCCACAGGAGACAATTCACCCCTCCACTTT; CDR3aa: CAISATGDNSPLHF
j_gene: TRBJ2-1; d_gene: TRBD2; abundance: .; v_gene: TRBV7-9; CDR3nt: TGTGCCAGCAGACGGGAGGCCCGAAACAGCTCCTACAATGAGCAGTTCTTC; CDR3aa: CASRREARNSSYNEQFF
j_gene: TRBJ1-4; d_gene: TRBD1; abundance: .; v_gene: TRBV15; CDR3nt: TGTGCCACCAGCAGAGTTCTCGGACAGGGAGGGAGTGCGGAACTGTTTTTT; CDR3aa: CATSRVLGQGGSAELFF
j_gene: TRBJ2-3; d_gene: TRBD2; abundance: .; v_gene: TRBV2; CDR3nt: TGTGCCAGCAGTTTAGCGGGGGGGCTGGTAGATACGCAGTATTTT; CDR3aa: CASSLAGGLVDTQYF
j_gene: TRBJ1-4; d_gene: .; abundance: .; v_gene: TRBV7-6; CDR3nt: TGTGCCAGCAGCCTCAATCAGGGCGGGGATGAAAAACTGTTTTTT; CDR3aa: CASSLNQGGDEKLFF
j_gene: TRBJ1-5; d_gene: TRBD1; abundance: .; v_gene: TRBV28; CDR3nt: TGTGCCAGCAGTCCAGACAGGGGCCCTTCTGGCAATCAGCCCCAGCATTTT; CDR3aa: CASSPDRGPSGNQPQHF
j_gene: TRBJ1-2; d_gene: TRBD1; abundance: .; v_gene: TRBV6-5; CDR3nt: TGTGCCAGCAGTTCCCGGGGACAGGGAGTGAAAAGCTACACCTTC; CDR3aa: CASSSRGQGVKSYTF
j_gene: TRBJ2-1; d_gene: .; abundance: once; v_gene: TRBV19; CDR3nt: TGTGCCAGTAGTATTAGTCTGAGTGAGCAGTTCTTC; CDR3aa: CASSISLSEQFF
j_gene: TRBJ2-1; d_gene: TRBD1; abundance: .; v_gene: TRBV4-1; CDR3nt: TGCGCCAGCAGCCACCCTACCGGGACAGCCTACAATGAGCAGTTCTTC; CDR3aa: CASSHPTGTAYNEQFF
j_gene: TRBJ1-5; d_gene: TRBD1; abundance: .; v_gene: TRBV6-5; CDR3nt: TGTGCCAGCAGTTCACAGGGGGCAGGCAATCAGCCCCAGCATTTT; CDR3aa: CASSSQGAGNQPQHF
j_gene: TRBJ2-3; d_gene: TRBD1; abundance: .; v_gene: TRBV5-6; CDR3nt: TGTGCCAGCAGTCCCCGACAGGGGTGGGCAGATACGCAGTATTTT; CDR3aa: CASSPRQGWADTQYF
j_gene: TRBJ1-2; d_gene: .; abundance: .; v_gene: TRBV5-1; CDR3nt: TGCGCCAGCAGCTCGGGAGGCAGGGGCGCCCCCACTAACTATGGCTACACCTTC; CDR3aa: CASSSGGRGAPTNYGYTF
j_gene: TRBJ2-2; d_gene: TRBD1; abundance: .; v_gene: TRBV19; CDR3nt: TGTGCCAGTAGTCCGCGGACAGGCAACACCGGGGAGCTGTTTTTT; CDR3aa: CASSPRTGNTGELFF
j_gene: TRBJ1-2; d_gene: .; abundance: few; v_gene: TRBV11-2; CDR3nt: TGTGCCAGCAGCTTATACAGTAACTATGGCTACACCTTC; CDR3aa: CASSLYSNYGYTF
j_gene: TRBJ1-2; d_gene: TRBD1; abundance: .; v_gene: TRBV6-1; CDR3nt: TGTGCCAGCAGTGCACAGGGGAACTATGGCTACACCTTC; CDR3aa: CASSAQGNYGYTF
j_gene: TRBJ2-7; d_gene: TRBD2; abundance: .; v_gene: TRBV27; CDR3nt: TGTGCCAGCAGTTCCGGACTAGCGCAAGAGCAGTACTTC; CDR3aa: CASSSGLAQEQYF
j_gene: TRBJ1-6; d_gene: TRBD1; abundance: .; v_gene: TRBV5-5; CDR3nt: TGTGCCAGCAGCCGACAGGGGTCTAAATCACCCCTCCACTTT; CDR3aa: CASSRQGSKSPLHF
j_gene: TRBJ2-3; d_gene: TRBD1; abundance: .; v_gene: TRBV12-5; CDR3nt: TGTGCTAGTGGAACATACAGGGGAGAGACGCAGTATTTT; CDR3aa: CASGTYRGETQYF
j_gene: TRBJ1-1; d_gene: TRBD1; abundance: .; v_gene: TRBV28; CDR3nt: TGTGCCAGCAGACGGGACAGGGGGCGGGTCAACACTGAAGCTTTCTTT; CDR3aa: CASRRDRGRVNTEAFF
j_gene: TRBJ1-1; d_gene: TRBD1; abundance: .; v_gene: TRBV18; CDR3nt: TGTGCCAGCTCGCAAACCCGGGACAGTCTGAACACTGAAGCTTTCTTT; CDR3aa: CASSQTRDSLNTEAFF
j_gene: TRBJ2-2; d_gene: TRBD2; abundance: .; v_gene: TRBV7-3; CDR3nt: TGTGCCAGCAGCTTATTTTCTAGGGGACTAGCGGGGACCGGGGAGCTGTTTTTT; CDR3aa: CASSLFSRGLAGTGELFF
j_gene: TRBJ2-7; d_gene: TRBD2; abundance: .; v_gene: TRBV25-1; CDR3nt: TGTGCCACCGTCCCAAGCGGGACGACCTACGAGCAGTACTTC; CDR3aa: CATVPSGTTYEQYF
j_gene: TRBJ2-7; d_gene: .; abundance: .; v_gene: TRBV7-2; CDR3nt: TGTGCCAGCAGCTTAGAACAGGGCCAGCGGGAGCAGTACTTC; CDR3aa: CASSLEQGQREQYF
j_gene: TRBJ1-1; d_gene: TRBD1; abundance: .; v_gene: TRBV5-4; CDR3nt: TGTGCCAGCGGGACAGGGAGGGGGAACACTGAAGCTTTCTTT; CDR3aa: CASGTGRGNTEAFF
j_gene: TRBJ2-7; d_gene: .; abundance: .; v_gene: TRBV18; CDR3nt: TGTGCCAGCTCACCGGCCCCCGGGTCCTACGAGCAGTACTTC; CDR3aa: CASSPAPGSYEQYF
j_gene: TRBJ1-2; d_gene: .; abundance: .; v_gene: TRBV14; CDR3nt: TGTGCCAGCAGCCAAGATTGGAGGCAGCTCAGCTTC; CDR3aa: CASSQDWRQLSF
j_gene: TRBJ1-1; d_gene: .; abundance: .; v_gene: TRBV7-3; CDR3nt: TGTGCCAGCAGCTTAACCCCCATCGGAGACAACACTGAAGCTTTCTTT; CDR3aa: CASSLTPIGDNTEAFF
j_gene: TRBJ2-1; d_gene: TRBD2; abundance: .; v_gene: TRBV5-1; CDR3nt: TGCGCCAGCAGGCCGTTACTAGCGGGAGTTACAAGTGAGCAGTTCTTC; CDR3aa: CASRPLLAGVTSEQFF
j_gene: TRBJ2-6; d_gene: .; abundance: once; v_gene: TRBV9; CDR3nt: TGTGCCAGCAGCGTTTCGACAGAAGGTTACTCTGGGGCCAACGTCCTGACTTTC; CDR3aa: CASSVSTEGYSGANVLTF
j_gene: TRBJ1-1; d_gene: TRBD1; abundance: .; v_gene: TRBV30; CDR3nt: TGTGCCTGGAGGGTGGACAGGTTGGCGAACACTGAAGCTTTCTTT; CDR3aa: CAWRVDRLANTEAFF
j_gene: TRBJ2-1; d_gene: .; abundance: .; v_gene: TRBV7-8; CDR3nt: TGTGCCAGCAGCCCCCGGGTCCTCTATGAGCAGTTCTTC; CDR3aa: CASSPRVLYEQFF
j_gene: TRBJ1-1; d_gene: .; abundance: once; v_gene: TRBV28; CDR3nt: TGTGCCAGCAGTCAGCCCCCGAGGGGGAGCACTGAAGCTTTCTTT; CDR3aa: CASSQPPRGSTEAFF
j_gene: TRBJ2-1; d_gene: .; abundance: .; v_gene: TRBV5-1; CDR3nt: TGCGCCAGCAGCTTGGCTACTTCCTACAATGAGCAGTTCTTC; CDR3aa: CASSLATSYNEQFF
j_gene: TRBJ2-7; d_gene: .; abundance: .; v_gene: TRBV5-5; CDR3nt: TGTGCCAGCAGCTTCCGGACAGACTACTCCTACGAGCAGTACTTC; CDR3aa: CASSFRTDYSYEQYF
j_gene: TRBJ2-3; d_gene: .; abundance: .; v_gene: TRBV2; CDR3nt: TGTGCCAGCGTGACTAGGGCGGCAGATACGCAGTATTTT; CDR3aa: CASVTRAADTQYF
j_gene: TRBJ1-1; d_gene: .; abundance: .; v_gene: TRBV6-5; CDR3nt: TGTGCCAGCAGTTACGCCAGGGGAGGGACTGAAGCTTTCTTT; CDR3aa: CASSYARGGTEAFF
j_gene: TRBJ1-1; d_gene: .; abundance: .; v_gene: TRBV5-1; CDR3nt: TGCGCCAGCAGTAGAGACACTGAAGCTTTCTTT; CDR3aa: CASSRDTEAFF
j_gene: TRBJ2-1; d_gene: .; abundance: .; v_gene: TRBV2; CDR3nt: TGTGCCGGAGCCTCTGCCGGGACACAATACAATGAGCAGTTCTTC; CDR3aa: CAGASAGTQYNEQFF
j_gene: TRBJ2-7; d_gene: .; abundance: .; v_gene: TRBV19; CDR3nt: TGTGCCAGTAGTATAGCCAGGAAACCCTACGAGCAGTACTTC; CDR3aa: CASSIARKPYEQYF
j_gene: TRBJ2-7; d_gene: .; abundance: .; v_gene: TRBV18; CDR3nt: TGTGCCAGCTCACGGGACACCGAATACGAGCAGTACTTC; CDR3aa: CASSRDTEYEQYF
j_gene: TRBJ2-7; d_gene: TRBD2; abundance: .; v_gene: TRBV30; CDR3nt: TGTGCCTGGAGTGTACCCAGGGCGGGAGGGCCCGAGCAGTACTTC; CDR3aa: CAWSVPRAGGPEQYF
j_gene: TRBJ1-6; d_gene: .; abundance: .; v_gene: TRBV11-3; CDR3nt: TGTGCCAGCCAGCCGGGATCTTATAATTCACCCCTCCACTTT; CDR3aa: CASQPGSYNSPLHF
j_gene: TRBJ1-5; d_gene: .; abundance: once; v_gene: TRBV19; CDR3nt: TGTGCCAGTAACTTCGACACCAATCAGCCCCAGCATTTT; CDR3aa: CASNFDTNQPQHF
j_gene: TRBJ2-7; d_gene: TRBD2; abundance: .; v_gene: TRBV30; CDR3nt: TGTGCCTGGGGGACTAGCAGGCGGGCCTACGAGCAGTACTTC; CDR3aa: CAWGTSRRAYEQYF
j_gene: TRBJ2-3; d_gene: TRBD1; abundance: .; v_gene: TRBV7-9; CDR3nt: TGTGCCAGCAGCTTGCGACAGGGTAATACAGATACGCAGTATTTT; CDR3aa: CASSLRQGNTDTQYF
j_gene: TRBJ1-1; d_gene: TRBD1; abundance: .; v_gene: TRBV11-2; CDR3nt: TGTGCCAGCAGCCCTTCTCGGACAGGGTTGAACACTGAAGCTTTCTTT; CDR3aa: CASSPSRTGLNTEAFF
j_gene: TRBJ2-3; d_gene: TRBD2; abundance: once; v_gene: TRBV7-9; CDR3nt: TGTGCCAGCGGACTAGCGGGGGGGCCTGGTACGCAGTATTTT; CDR3aa: CASGLAGGPGTQYF
j_gene: TRBJ1-5; d_gene: TRBD1; abundance: .; v_gene: TRBV28; CDR3nt: TGTGCCAGCAGTTTCGGCCAGGGGGTAGGTCAGCCCCAGCATTTT; CDR3aa: CASSFGQGVGQPQHF
j_gene: TRBJ1-5; d_gene: .; abundance: .; v_gene: TRBV6-6; CDR3nt: TGTGCCAGCAGTTACTCGGACAGCCCTAAGCCCCAGCATTTT; CDR3aa: CASSYSDSPKPQHF
j_gene: TRBJ2-5; d_gene: TRBD2; abundance: .; v_gene: TRBV7-3; CDR3nt: TGTGCCAGCAGCTCACAGCGGGGAAGCGTTCAAGAGACCCAGTACTTC; CDR3aa: CASSSQRGSVQETQYF
j_gene: TRBJ1-1; d_gene: .; abundance: .; v_gene: TRBV6-1; CDR3nt: TGTGCCAGCAGTGACCCGGGGGAACGGCCGAACACTGAAGCTTTCTTT; CDR3aa: CASSDPGERPNTEAFF
j_gene: TRBJ2-1; d_gene: .; abundance: once; v_gene: TRBV11-3; CDR3nt: TGTGCCAGCAGCTTCACCAGTCAATACAATGAGCAGTTCTTC; CDR3aa: CASSFTSQYNEQFF